This T cell receptor beta chain is drawn from a study of PD-L1 blockade in urothelial cancer. The wider study: Male sex and bladder-origin urothelial cancer characterized most of the roughly 29 patients. Blood drawn 3 weeks (second dose) and 6 weeks after treatment start was analyzed. Specimens of blood held a median count of 141,255 T cells.

Generated by immunoSEQ multiplex PCR, the TCRdb table keeps only in-frame clones and is missing some. This table has about 70,000 clones, about 90% appearing once. The CDR3 length is 15 residues. Germline CDR1 and CDR2: MGHRA and YSYEKL. J was trimmed by 5 bases and V by 1 base; bases with no gene match: 5. The time point denotes: pretreatment peripheral blood. The rearrangement joins TRBV4-1 to TRBJ1-2; 9 nucleotides align to TRBD1. This specimen was PBMCs, taken around atezolizumab (anti-PD-L1) treatment. The clonotype originates from a man aged 65 to 85 with urothelial cancer. The CDR3 DNA follows: TGCGCCAGCAGCCAAGGACGGGACAGGGCATATGGCTACACCTTC. Translation: CASSQGRDRAYGYTF.